The clone carrying this TCR beta chain was counted ten times or more. What it binds is not known. These data originate in a study of T cells in Graves' hyperthyroidism and ophthalmopathy. RNA transcripts provided the source from which TCR beta CDR3 regions were amplified. TCR CDR3 underwent first-round RT-PCR with the HTBI primer set. Using its own MiXCR run on the multiplex PCR reads, TCRdb lists one record per CDR3 protein. The table lists 620,000 or so distinct CDR3 sequences, about 14% of them singletons, with under 15% in the top ten. Study-wide points: Most thyroid clonotypes expanded above 0.001 were also detected in blood.

The sample taken for sequencing was blood. The clonotype originates from a woman in her forties or fifties with Graves' ophthalmopathy.

CDR3 DNA sequence: TGTGCCAGCAGCTTAAATTCGCCGACTTCACCCCTCCACTTT. It encodes CASSLNSPTSPLHF. V gene TRBV7-9 combines with J gene TRBJ1-6; D call uncertain. From germline, CDR1 is SEHNR and CDR2 FQNEAQ (reference sequence). This CDR3 spans 14 amino acids. V was clipped by 2 bases and J by 9 bases, with 11 bases between them.